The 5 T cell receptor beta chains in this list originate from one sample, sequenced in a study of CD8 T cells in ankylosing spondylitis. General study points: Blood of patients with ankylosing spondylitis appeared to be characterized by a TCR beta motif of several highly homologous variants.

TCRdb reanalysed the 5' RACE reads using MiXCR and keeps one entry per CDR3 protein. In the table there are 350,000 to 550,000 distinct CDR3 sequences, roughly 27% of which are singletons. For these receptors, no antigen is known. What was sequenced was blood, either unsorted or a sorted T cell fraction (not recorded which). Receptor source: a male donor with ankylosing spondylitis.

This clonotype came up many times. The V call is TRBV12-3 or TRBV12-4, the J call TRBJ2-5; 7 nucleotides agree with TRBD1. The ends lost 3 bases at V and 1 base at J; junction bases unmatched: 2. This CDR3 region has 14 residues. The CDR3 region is CASSFRDSQETQYF. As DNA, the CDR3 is TGTGCCAGCAGTTTCCGGGACAGCCAAGAGACCCAGTACTTC.

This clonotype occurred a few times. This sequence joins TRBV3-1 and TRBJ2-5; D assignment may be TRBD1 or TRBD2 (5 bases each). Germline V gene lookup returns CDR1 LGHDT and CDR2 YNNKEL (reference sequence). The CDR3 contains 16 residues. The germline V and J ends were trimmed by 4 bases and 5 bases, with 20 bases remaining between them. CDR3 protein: CASSPRRDPDGETQYF. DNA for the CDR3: TGTGCCAGCAGCCCCCGCCGGGACCCCGACGGGGAGACCCAGTACTTC.

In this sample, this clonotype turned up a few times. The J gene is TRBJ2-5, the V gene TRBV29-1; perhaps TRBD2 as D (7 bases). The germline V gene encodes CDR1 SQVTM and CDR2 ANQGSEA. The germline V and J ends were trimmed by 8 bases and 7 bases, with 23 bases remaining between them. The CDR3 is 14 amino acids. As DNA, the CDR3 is TGCAGCACCACGCTGGACCCGAGGGGGGGGACCCAGTACTTC. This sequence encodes CSTTLDPRGGTQYF.

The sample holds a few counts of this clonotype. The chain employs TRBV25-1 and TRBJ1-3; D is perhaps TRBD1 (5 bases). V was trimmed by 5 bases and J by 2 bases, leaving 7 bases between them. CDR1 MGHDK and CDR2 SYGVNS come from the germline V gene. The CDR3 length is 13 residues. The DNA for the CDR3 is TGTGCCAGCAGTCAGGGTACTGGAAACACCATATATTTT. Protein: CASSQGTGNTIYF.

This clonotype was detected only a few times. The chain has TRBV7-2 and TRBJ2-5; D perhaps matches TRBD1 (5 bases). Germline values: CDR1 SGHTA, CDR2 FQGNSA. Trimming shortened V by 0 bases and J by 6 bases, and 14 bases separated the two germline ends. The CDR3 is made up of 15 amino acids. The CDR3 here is CASSLAPVTGQTQYF. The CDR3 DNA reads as TGTGCCAGCAGCTTAGCCCCCGTTACAGGTCAGACCCAGTACTTC.